One T cell receptor beta chain is described in this entry. The antigen remains unidentified. Germline trimming cut 0 bases from V and 5 bases from J; bases unmatched to any gene: 11. Germline V gene sequence: CDR1 SGHVS, CDR2 FNYEAQ. The CDR3 loop spans 18 amino acids. TCRdb reanalysed the reads using MiXCR and keeps one entry per CDR3 protein. The sample has around 300,000 distinct CDR3 sequences, around 9.5% seen once. The data originate from a study of T cell repertoires in cytomegalovirus infection. In the study overall: It can be stated that public TCR beta signatures indicated CMV infection as well as a matching HLA type. Whole-study results and caveats: People with CMV and the relevant HLA were identified by cumulative public TCR beta family frequency. In two of eight donors, the top clonotype was HLA-C-restricted CMV-specific.

The sequencing sample was made of PBMCs. The rearrangement uses TRBV7-6 and TRBJ2-5; 11 bases are a match to TRBD2. This TCR was sampled from a human donor in good health (CMV status not recorded). Some clones in this sample may be carry-over from other donors' samples. For the CDR3, the DNA is TGTGCCAGCAGCTTAGCCAGTAGCGGGGGGGCCTCTACGGAGACCCAGTACTTC. This translates into CASSLASSGGASTETQYF.